These T cell receptor beta chains were read from a single sample in a study of blood T cell repertoires in COVID-19. Libraries were prepared by immunoSEQ multiplex PCR; TCRdb keeps only in-frame clonotypes and omits some of them. The sample has tens of thousands of clones, roughly 79% seen once. The sequencing sample was made of peripheral blood. These receptors all come from a woman aged 80 or over with acute or convalescent COVID-19. Each CDR3 is given with its conserved first and last residue. D genes are given only for firm matches. Only part of the rows carry a size: once, few, many, or a class if the clone is expanded.

CSVLGVNEKLFF TGCAGCGTCCTCGGGGTTAATGAAAAACTGTTTTTT TRBV29-1 . TRBJ1-4 .
CASSAGRQSSYEQYF TGTGCCAGCAGCGCGGGACGGCAGAGCTCCTACGAGCAGTACTTC TRBV5-4 once TRBJ2-7 .
CASSQGKGTEAFF TGTGCCAGCTCACAGGGGAAGGGCACTGAAGCTTTCTTT TRBV18 . TRBJ1-1 .
CASSLVGSNEQFF TGTGCCAGCAGCTTGGTTGGGAGCAATGAGCAGTTCTTC TRBV5-4 few TRBJ2-1 .
CASSWGGPPNTEAFF TGCGCCAGCAGCTGGGGGGGCCCGCCTAACACTGAAGCTTTCTTT TRBV5-1 . TRBJ1-1 .
CASSDDPRDTQYF TGTGCCAGCAGCGATGATCCCAGGGATACGCAGTATTTT TRBV9 . TRBJ2-3 .
CASNNYEQYF TGTGCCAGCAACAACTACGAGCAGTACTTC TRBV6-5 . TRBJ2-7 .
CASSSGTVLEKLFF TGTGCCAGCAGCTCCGGGACAGTTCTTGAAAAACTGTTTTTT TRBV21-1 . TRBJ1-4 .
CASSALIGREVDTQYF TGTGCCAGCAGTGCACTAATCGGACGGGAGGTGGATACGCAGTATTTT TRBV27 . TRBJ2-3 TRBD2
CASSSLSRSRGNEKLFF TGTGCCAGCAGCTCCCTGTCCAGGTCCAGGGGGAATGAAAAACTGTTTTTT TRBV11-2 few TRBJ1-4 TRBD1
CASSLAPGQTYNEQFF TGTGCCAGCAGCTTAGCCCCGGGACAGACCTACAATGAGCAGTTCTTC TRBV11-3 . TRBJ2-1 TRBD1
CASSPPTGWNTEAFF TGTGCCAGCTCACCACCGACAGGGTGGAACACTGAAGCTTTCTTT TRBV18 . TRBJ1-1 TRBD1
CASSHGTFNEQFF TGTGCCAGCAGTCACGGGACTTTCAATGAGCAGTTCTTC TRBV28 . TRBJ2-1 .
CASSYSPGWTQYF TGTGCCAGCAGTTATTCCCCGGGGTGGACCCAGTACTTC TRBV6-5 once TRBJ2-5 .
CASSPLSGETPRAYYEQYF TGTGCCAGCAGCCCACTCTCCGGGGAGACCCCCCGGGCTTACTACGAGCAGTACTTC TRBV3-1/TRBV3-2 once TRBJ2-7 .
CASHPWETEAFF TGTGCCAGCCACCCCTGGGAGACTGAAGCTTTCTTT TRBV14 many TRBJ1-1 .